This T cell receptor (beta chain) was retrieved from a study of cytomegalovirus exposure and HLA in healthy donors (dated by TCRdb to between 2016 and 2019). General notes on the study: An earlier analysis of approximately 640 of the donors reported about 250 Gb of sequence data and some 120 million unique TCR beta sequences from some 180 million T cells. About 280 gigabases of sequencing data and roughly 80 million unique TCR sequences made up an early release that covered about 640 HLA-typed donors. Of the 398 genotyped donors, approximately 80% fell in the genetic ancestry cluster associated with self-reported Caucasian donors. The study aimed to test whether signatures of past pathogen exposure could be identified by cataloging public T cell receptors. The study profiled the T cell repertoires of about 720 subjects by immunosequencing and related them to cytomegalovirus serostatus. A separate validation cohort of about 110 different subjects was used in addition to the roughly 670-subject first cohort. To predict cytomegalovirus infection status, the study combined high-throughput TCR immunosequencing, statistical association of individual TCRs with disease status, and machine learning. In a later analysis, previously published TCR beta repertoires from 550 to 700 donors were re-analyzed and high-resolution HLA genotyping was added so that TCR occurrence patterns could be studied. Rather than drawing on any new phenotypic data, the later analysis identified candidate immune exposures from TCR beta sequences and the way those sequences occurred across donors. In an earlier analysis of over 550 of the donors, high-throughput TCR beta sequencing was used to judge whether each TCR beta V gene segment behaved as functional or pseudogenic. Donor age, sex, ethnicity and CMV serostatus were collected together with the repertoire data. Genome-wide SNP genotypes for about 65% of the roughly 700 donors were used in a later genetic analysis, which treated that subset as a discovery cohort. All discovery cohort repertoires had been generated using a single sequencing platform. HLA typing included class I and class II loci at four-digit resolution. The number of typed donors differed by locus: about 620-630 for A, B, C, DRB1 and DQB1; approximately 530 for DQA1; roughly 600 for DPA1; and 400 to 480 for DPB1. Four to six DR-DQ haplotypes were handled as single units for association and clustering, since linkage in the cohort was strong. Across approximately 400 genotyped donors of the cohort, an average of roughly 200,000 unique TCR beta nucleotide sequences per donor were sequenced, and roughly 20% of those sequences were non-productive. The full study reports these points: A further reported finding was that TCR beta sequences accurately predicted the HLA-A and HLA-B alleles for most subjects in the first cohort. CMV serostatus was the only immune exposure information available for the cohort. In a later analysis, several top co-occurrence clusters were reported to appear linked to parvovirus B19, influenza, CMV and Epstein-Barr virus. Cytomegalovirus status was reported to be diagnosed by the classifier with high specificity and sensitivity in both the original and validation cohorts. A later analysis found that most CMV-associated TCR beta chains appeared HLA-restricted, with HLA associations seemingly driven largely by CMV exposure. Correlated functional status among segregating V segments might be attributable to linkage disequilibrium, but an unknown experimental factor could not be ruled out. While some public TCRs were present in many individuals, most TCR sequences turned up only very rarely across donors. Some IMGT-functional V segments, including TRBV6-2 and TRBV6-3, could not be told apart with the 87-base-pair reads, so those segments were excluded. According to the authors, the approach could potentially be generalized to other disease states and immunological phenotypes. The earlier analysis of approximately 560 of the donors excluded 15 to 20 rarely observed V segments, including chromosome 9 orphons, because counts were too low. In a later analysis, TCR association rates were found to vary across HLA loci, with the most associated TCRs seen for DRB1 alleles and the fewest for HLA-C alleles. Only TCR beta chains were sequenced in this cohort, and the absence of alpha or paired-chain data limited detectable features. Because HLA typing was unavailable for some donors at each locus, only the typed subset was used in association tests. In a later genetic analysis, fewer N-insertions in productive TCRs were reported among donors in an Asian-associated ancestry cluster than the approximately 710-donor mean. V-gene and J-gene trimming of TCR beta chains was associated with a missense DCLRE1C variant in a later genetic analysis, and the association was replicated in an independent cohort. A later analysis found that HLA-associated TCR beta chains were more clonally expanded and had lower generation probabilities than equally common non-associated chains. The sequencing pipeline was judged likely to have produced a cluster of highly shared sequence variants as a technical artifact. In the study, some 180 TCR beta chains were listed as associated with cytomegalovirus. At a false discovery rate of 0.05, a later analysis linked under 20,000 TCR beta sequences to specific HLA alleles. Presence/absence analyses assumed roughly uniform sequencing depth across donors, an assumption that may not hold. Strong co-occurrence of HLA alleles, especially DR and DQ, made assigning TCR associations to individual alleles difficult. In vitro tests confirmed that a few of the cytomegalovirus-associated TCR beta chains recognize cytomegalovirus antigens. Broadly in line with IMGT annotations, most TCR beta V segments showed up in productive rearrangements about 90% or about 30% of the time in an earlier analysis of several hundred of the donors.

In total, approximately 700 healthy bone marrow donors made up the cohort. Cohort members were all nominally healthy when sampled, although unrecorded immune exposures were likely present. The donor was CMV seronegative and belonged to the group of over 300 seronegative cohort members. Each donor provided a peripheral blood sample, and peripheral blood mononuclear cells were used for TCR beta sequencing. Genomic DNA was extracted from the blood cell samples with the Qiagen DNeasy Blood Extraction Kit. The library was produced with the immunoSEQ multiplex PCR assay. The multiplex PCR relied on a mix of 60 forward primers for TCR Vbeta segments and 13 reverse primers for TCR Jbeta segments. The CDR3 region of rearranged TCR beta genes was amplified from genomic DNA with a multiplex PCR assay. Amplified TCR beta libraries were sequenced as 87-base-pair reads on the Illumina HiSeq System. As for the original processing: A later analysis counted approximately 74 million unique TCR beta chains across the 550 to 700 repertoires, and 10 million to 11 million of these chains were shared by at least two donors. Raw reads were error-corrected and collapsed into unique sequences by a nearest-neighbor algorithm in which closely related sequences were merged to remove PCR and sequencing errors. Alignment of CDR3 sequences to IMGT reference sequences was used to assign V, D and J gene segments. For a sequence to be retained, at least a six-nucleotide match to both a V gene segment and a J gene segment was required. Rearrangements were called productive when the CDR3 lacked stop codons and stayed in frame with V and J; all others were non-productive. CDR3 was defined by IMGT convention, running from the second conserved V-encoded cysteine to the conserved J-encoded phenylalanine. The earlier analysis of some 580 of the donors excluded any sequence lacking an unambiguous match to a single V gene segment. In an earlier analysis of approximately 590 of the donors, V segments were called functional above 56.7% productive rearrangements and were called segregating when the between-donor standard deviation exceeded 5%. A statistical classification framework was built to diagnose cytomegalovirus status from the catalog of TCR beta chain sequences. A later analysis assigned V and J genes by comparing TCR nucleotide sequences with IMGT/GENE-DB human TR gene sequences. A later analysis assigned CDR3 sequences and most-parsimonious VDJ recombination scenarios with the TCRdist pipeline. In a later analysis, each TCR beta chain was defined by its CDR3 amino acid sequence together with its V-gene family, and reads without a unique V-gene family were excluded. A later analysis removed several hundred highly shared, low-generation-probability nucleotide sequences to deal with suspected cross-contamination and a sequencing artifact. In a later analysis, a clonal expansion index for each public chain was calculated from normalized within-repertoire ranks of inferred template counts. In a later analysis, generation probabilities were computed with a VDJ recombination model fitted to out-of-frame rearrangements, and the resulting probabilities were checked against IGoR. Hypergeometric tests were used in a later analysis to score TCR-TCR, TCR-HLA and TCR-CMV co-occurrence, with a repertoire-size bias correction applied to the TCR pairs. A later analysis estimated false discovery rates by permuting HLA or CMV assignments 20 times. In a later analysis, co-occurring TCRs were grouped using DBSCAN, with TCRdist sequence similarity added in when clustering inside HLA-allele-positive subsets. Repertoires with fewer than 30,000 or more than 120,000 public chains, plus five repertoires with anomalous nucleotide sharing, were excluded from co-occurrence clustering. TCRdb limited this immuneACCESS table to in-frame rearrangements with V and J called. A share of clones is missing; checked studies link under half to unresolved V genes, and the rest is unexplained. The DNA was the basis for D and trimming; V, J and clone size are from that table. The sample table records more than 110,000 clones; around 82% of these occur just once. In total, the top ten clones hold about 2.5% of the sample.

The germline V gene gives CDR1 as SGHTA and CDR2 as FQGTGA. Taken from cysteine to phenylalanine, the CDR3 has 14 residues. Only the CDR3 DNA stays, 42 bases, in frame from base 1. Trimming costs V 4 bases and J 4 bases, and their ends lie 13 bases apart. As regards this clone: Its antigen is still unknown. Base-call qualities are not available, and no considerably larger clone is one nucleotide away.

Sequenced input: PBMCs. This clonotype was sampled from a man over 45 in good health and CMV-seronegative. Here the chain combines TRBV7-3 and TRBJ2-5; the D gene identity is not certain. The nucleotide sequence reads TGTGCCAGCAGCTCCCTCGGGTTAGGAGAGACCCAGTACTTC. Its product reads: CASSSLGLGETQYF.